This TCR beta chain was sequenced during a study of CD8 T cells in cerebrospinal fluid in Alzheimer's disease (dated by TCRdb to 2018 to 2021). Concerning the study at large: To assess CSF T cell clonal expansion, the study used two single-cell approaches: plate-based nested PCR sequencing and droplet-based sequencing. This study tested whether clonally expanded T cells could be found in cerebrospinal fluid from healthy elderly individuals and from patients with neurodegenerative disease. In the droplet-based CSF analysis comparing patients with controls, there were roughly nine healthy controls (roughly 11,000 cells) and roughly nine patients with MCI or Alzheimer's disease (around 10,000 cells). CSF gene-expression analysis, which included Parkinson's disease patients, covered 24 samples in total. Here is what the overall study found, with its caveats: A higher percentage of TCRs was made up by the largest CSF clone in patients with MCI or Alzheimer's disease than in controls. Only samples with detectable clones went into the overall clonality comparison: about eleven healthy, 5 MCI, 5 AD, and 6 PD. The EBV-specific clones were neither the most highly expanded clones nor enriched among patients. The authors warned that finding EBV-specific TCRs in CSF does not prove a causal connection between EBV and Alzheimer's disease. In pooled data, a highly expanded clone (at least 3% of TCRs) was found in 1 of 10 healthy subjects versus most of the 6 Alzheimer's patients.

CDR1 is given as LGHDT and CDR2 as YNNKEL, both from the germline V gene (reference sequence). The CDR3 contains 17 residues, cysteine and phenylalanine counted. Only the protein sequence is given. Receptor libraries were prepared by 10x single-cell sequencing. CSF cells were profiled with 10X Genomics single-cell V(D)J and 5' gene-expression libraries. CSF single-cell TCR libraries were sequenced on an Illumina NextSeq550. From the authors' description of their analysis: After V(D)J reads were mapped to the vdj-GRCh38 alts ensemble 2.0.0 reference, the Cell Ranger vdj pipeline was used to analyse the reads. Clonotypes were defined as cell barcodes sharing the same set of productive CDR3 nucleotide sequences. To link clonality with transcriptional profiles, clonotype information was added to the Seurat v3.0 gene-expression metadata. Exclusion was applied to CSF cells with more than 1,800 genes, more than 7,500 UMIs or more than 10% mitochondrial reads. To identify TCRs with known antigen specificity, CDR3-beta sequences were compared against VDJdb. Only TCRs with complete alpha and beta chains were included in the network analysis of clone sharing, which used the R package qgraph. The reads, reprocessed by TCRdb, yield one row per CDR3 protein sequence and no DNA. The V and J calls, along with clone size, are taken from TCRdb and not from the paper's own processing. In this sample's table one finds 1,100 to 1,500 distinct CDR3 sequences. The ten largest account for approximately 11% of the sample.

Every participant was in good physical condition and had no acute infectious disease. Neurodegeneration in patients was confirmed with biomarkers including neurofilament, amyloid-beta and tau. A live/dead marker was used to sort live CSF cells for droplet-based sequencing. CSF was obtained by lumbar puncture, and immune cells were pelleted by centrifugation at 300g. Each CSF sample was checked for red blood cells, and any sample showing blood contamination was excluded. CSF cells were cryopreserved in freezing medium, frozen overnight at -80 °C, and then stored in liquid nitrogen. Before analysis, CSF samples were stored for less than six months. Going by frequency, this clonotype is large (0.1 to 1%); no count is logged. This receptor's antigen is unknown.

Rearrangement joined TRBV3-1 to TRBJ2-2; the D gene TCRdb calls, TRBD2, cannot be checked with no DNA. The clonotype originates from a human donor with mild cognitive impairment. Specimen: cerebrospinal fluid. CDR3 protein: CASSQERVLTMTGELFF.